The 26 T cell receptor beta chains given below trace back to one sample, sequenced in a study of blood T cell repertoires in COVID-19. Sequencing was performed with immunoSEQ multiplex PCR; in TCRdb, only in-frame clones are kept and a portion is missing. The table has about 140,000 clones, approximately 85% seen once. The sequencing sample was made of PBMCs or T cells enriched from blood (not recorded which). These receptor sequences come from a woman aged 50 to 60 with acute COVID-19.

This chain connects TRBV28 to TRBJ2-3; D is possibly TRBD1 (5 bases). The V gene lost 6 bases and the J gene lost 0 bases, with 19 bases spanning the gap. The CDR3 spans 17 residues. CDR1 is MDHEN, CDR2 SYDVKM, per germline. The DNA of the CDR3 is TGTGCCAGCAGAACGGGTGGGGCGGTCTCTAGCACAGATACGCAGTATTTT. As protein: CASRTGGAVSSTDTQYF.

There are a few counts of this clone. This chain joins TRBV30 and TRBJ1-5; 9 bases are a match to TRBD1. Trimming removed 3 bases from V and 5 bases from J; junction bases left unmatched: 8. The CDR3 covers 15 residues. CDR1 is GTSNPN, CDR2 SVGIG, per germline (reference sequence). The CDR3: CAWRPTGGRDQPQHF. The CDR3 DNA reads TGTGCCTGGAGACCAACAGGGGGCAGAGATCAGCCCCAGCATTTT.

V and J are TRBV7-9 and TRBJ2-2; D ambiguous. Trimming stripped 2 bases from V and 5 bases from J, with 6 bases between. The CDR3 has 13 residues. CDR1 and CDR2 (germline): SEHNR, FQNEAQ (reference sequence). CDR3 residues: CASSLIQTGELFF. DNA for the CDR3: TGTGCCAGCAGCTTAATTCAAACCGGGGAGCTGTTTTTT.

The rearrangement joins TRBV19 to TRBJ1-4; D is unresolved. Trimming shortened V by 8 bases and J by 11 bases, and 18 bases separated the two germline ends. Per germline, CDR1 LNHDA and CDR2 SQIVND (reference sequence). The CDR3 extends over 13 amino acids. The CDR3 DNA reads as TGTGCCAGTCGACACACCCTGGTGGGCAAACTGTTTTTT. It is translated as CASRHTLVGKLFF.

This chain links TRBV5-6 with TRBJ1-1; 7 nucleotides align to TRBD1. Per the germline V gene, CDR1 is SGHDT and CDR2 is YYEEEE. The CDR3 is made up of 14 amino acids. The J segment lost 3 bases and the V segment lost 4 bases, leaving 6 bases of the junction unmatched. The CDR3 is CASSPLGGDTEAFF. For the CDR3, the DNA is TGTGCCAGCAGCCCGCTAGGGGGCGACACTGAAGCTTTCTTT.

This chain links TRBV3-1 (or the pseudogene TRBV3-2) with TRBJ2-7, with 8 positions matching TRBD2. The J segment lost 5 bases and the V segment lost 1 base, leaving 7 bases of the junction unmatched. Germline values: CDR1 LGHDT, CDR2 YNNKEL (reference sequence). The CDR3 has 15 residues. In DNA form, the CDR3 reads TGTGCCAGCAGCCAAGGGGGCGGGGGGCCGGACGAGCAGTACTTC. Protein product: CASSQGGGGPDEQYF.

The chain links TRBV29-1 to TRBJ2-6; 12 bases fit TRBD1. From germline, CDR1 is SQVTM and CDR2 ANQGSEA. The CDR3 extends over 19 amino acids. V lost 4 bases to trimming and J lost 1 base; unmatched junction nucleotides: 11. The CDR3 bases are TGCAGCGTTGGGGGACAGGGGGCCCTAGGGGGTTCTGGGGCCAACGTCCTGACTTTC. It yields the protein CSVGGQGALGGSGANVLTF.

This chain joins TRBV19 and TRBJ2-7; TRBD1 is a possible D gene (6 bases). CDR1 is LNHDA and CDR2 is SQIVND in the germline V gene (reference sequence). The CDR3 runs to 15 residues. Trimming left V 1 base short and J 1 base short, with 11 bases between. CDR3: CASSIGETGSYEQYF. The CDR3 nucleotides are TGTGCCAGTAGTATAGGGGAGACAGGTTCCTACGAGCAGTACTTC.

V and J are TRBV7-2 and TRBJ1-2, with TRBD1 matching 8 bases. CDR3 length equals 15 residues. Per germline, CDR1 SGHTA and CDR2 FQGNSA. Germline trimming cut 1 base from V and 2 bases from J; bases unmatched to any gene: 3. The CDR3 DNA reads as TGTGCCAGCAGCTTAGGGACAGGGTGGAACTATGGCTACACCTTC. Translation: CASSLGTGWNYGYTF.

The CDR3 reads CASSLNEKLFF. The CDR3 DNA is TGTGCCAGCAGCCTAAATGAAAAACTGTTTTTT. The J gene is TRBJ1-4, the V gene TRBV7-8; no clear D gene. V dropped 5 bases and J dropped 5 bases, with 3 bases sitting between them. The CDR3 is 11 residues long. Germline CDR1 reads SGHVS; CDR2 reads FQNEAQ.

CDR3 DNA: TGTGCCAGTAGGCCCACAGGGGGCACTGAAGCTTTCTTT. As protein: CASRPTGGTEAFF. The V call is TRBV19, the J call TRBJ1-1; 8 nucleotides line up with TRBD1. The CDR3 contains 13 residues. Trimming took 6 bases from V and 4 from J; bases not matched to a gene: 4. The germline V gene has CDR1 LNHDA and CDR2 SQIVND (reference sequence). Variable domain in full (rest from reference TRBV19 and TRBJ1-1): DGGITQSPKYLFRKEGQNVTLSCEQNLNHDAMYWYRQDPGQGLRLIYYSQIVNDFQKGDIAEGYSVSREKKESFPLTVTSAQKNPTAFYLCASRPTGGTEAFFGQGTRLTVV.

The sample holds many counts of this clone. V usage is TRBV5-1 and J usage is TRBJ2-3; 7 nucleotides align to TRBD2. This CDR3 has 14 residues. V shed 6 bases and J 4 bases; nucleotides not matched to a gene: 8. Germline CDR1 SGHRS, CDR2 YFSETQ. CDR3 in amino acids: CASTEVAGPDTQYF. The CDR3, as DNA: TGCGCCAGCACGGAGGTAGCGGGCCCAGATACGCAGTATTTT.

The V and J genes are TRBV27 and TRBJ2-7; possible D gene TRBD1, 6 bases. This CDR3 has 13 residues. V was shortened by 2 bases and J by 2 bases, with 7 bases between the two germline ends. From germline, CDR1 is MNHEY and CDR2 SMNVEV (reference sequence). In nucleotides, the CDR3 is TGTGCCAGCAGTTTAACAGGGCCCTACGAGCAGTACTTC. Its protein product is CASSLTGPYEQYF.

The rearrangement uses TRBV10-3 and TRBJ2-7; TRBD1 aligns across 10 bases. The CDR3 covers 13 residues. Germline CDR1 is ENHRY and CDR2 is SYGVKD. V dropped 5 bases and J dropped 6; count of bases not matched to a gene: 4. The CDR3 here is CAISPDRGSEQYF. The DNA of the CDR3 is TGTGCCATCAGTCCGGACAGGGGGAGCGAGCAGTACTTC.

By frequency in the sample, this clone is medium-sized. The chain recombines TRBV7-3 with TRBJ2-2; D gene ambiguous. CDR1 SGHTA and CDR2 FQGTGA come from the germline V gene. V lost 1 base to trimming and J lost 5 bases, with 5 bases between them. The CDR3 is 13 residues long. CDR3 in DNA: TGTGCCAGCAGCTTAATCGGGACCGGGGAGCTGTTTTTT. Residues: CASSLIGTGELFF.

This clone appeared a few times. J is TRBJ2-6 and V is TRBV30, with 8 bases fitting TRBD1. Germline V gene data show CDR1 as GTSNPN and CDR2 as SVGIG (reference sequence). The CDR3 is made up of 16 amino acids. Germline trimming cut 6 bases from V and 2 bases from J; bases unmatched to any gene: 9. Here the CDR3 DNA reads TGTGCCTGTACCAGGGGGCGCCTAACTGGGGCCAACGTCCTGACTTTC. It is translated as CACTRGRLTGANVLTF.

CDR3 sequence reads: CASSYNREGTYGYTF. The DNA for the CDR3 is TGTGCCAGCAGCTATAACAGGGAGGGTACCTATGGCTACACCTTC. The rearrangement uses TRBV4-2 and TRBJ1-2; TRBD1 is a possible D gene (6 bases). The CDR3 extends over 15 amino acids. Germline V CDR1 and CDR2: LGHNA, YNFKEQ. Trimming shortened V by 5 bases and J by 4 bases, and 17 bases separated the two germline ends.

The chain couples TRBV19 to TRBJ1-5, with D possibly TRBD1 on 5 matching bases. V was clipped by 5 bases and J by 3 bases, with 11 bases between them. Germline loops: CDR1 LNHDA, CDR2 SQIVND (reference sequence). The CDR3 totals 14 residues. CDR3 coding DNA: TGTGCCAGTAGTCCAACAGGTCCCAATCAGCCCCAGCATTTT. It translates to CASSPTGPNQPQHF. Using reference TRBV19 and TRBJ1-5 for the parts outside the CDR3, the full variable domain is DGGITQSPKYLFRKEGQNVTLSCEQNLNHDAMYWYRQDPGQGLRLIYYSQIVNDFQKGDIAEGYSVSREKKESFPLTVTSAQKNPTAFYLCASSPTGPNQPQHFGDGTRLSIL.

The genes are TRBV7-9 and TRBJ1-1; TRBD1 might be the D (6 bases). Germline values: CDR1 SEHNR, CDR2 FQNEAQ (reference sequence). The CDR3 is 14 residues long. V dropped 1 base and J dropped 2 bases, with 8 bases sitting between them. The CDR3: CASSLGGHNTEAFF. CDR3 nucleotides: TGTGCCAGCAGCTTAGGGGGGCATAACACTGAAGCTTTCTTT. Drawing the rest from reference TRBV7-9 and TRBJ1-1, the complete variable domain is DTGVSQNPRHKITKRGQNVTFRCDPISEHNRLYWYRQTLGQGPEFLTYFQNEAQLEKSRLLSDRFSAERPKGSFSTLEIQRTEQGDSAMYLCASSLGGHNTEAFFGQGTRLTVV.

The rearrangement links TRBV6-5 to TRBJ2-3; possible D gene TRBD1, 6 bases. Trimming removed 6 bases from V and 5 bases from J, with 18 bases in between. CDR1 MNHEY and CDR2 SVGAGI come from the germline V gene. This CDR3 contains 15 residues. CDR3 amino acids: CASSDGQLRRDTQYF. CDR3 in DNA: TGTGCCAGCAGCGACGGACAGTTACGGCGAGATACGCAGTATTTT.

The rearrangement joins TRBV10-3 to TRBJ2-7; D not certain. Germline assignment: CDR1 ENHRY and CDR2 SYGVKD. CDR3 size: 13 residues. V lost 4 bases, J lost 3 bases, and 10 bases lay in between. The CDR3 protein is CAISASPYYEQYF. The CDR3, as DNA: TGTGCCATCAGTGCCTCCCCTTACTACGAGCAGTACTTC.

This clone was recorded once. The CDR3 sequence is CASSQSSRGQGFNEQYF. DNA for the CDR3: TGCGCCAGCAGTCAATCCTCCAGGGGACAGGGATTCAACGAGCAGTACTTC. The chain uses TRBV23-1 and TRBJ2-7; 9 nucleotides match TRBD1. TRBV23-1 is sorted into the ORF group, with uncertain function. The ends lost 0 bases at V and 5 bases at J; junction bases unmatched: 11. The CDR3 spans 17 residues.

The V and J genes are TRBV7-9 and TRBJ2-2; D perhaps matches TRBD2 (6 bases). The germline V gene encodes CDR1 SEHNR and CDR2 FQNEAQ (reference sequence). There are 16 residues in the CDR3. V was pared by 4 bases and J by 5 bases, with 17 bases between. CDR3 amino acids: CASSSRDSGATGELFF. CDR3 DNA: TGTGCCAGCAGCTCCCGGGACTCCGGGGCTACCGGGGAGCTGTTTTTT.

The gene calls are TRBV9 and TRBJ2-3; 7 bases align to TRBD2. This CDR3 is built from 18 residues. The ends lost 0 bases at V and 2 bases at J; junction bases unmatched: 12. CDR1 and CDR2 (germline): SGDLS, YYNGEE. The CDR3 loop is CASSVAGGLAEITDTQYF. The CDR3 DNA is TGTGCCAGCAGCGTAGCTGGGGGTCTAGCGGAAATCACAGATACGCAGTATTTT. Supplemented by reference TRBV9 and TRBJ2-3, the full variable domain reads DSGVTQTPKHLITATGQRVTLRCSPRSGDLSVYWYQQSLDQGLQFLIQYYNGEERAKGNILERFSAQQFPDLHSELNLSSLELGDSALYFCASSVAGGLAEITDTQYFGPGTRLTVL.

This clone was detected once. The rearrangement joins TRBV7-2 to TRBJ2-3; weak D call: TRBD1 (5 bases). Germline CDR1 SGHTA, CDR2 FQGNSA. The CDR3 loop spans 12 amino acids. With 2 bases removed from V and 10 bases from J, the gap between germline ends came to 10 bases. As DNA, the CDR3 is TGTGCCAGCAGCTTATACCAAGGGGCGCAGTATTTT. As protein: CASSLYQGAQYF.

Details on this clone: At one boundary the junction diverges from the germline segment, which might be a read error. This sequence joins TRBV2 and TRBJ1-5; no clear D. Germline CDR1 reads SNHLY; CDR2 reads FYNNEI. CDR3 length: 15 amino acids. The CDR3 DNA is TGTGCCACCAGTGACGGTTCCATTAATAATCAGCCCCAGCATTTT. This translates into CATSDGSINNQPQHF. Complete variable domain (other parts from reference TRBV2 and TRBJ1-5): EPEVTQTPSHQVTQMGQEVILRCVPISNHLYFYWYRQILGQKVEFLVSFYNNEISEKSEIFDDQFSVERPDGSNFTLKIRSTKLEDSAMYFCATSDGSINNQPQHFGDGTRLSIL.